These 11 T cell receptor beta chains came from one sample sequenced in a study of cytotoxic CD8 clonotypes in ibrutinib-treated CLL (dated by TCRdb to the early 2020s). The method was the immunoSEQ multiplex PCR assay. The immuneACCESS repertoire file appears here via TCRdb, limited to in-frame rearrangements. These files lack a portion of the clones; in checked studies, under half of the deficit traces to unresolved V genes, and the cause of the others is not known. The sample table shows about 49,000 clones, and 60% to 75% are seen once. The ten top clones hold 13% of the sample. The time point label of this sample denotes: more than 10 months on ibrutinib. Sequencing was performed on PBMCs, taken after 12 months of ibrutinib treatment. All receptors derive from a human donor with chronic lymphocytic leukemia.

The rearrangement links TRBV5-4 to TRBJ2-3; 11 bases map to TRBD2. The germline CDR1 and CDR2 sequences are SGHNT and YYREEE (reference sequence). This CDR3 comprises 15 residues. The V gene end was trimmed by 4 bases and the J gene end by 1 base; junction bases not matched to a gene: 2. The chain's CDR3 is CASSPSGGRTDTQYF. The CDR3 DNA sequence: TGTGCCAGCAGCCCTAGCGGGGGGCGCACAGATACGCAGTATTTT.

This rearrangement joins TRBV10-3 to TRBJ1-1, with 10 bases fitting TRBD1. After removal of 4 bases from V and 4 bases from J, the junction contained 6 bases not matched to a gene. CDR3 length equals 15 residues. Germline V gene data show CDR1 as ENHRY and CDR2 as SYGVKD. For the CDR3, the DNA is TGTGCCATCAGTGGGATGGACAGGGGGTTCACTGAAGCTTTCTTT. This sequence encodes CAISGMDRGFTEAFF.

Only a few counts were recorded for this clone. CDR3 bases: TGTGCCAGCAGCGCCGGGCGAGGCAATCAGCCCCAGCATTTT. It encodes CASSAGRGNQPQHF. The chain combines TRBV5-5 with TRBJ1-5; D unclear. From germline, CDR1 is SGHKS and CDR2 YYEKEE (reference sequence). V was shortened by 4 bases and J by 2 bases, with 10 bases between the two germline ends. There are 14 residues in the CDR3. Drawing the rest from reference TRBV5-5 and TRBJ1-5, the complete variable domain is DAGVTQSPTHLIKTRGQQVTLRCSPISGHKSVSWYQQVLGQGPQFIFQYYEKEERGRGNFPDRFSARQFPNYSSELNVNALLLGDSALYLCASSAGRGNQPQHFGDGTRLSIL.

V is TRBV4-2 and J is TRBJ2-3, with D perhaps matching TRBD1 (5 bases). V was shortened by 6 bases and J by 4 bases, with 5 bases between the two germline ends. The CDR3 covers 11 residues. Germline V CDR1 and CDR2: LGHNA, YNFKEQ. CDR3 sequence reads: CASRGPDTQYF. The CDR3 DNA sequence: TGTGCCAGCAGGGGGCCAGATACGCAGTATTTT.

The chain has TRBV5-4 and TRBJ2-7; 8 positions match TRBD1. Germline trimming cut 0 bases from V and 1 base from J; bases unmatched to any gene: 0. This CDR3 is 14 amino acids long. From germline, CDR1 is SGHNT and CDR2 YYREEE (reference sequence). The DNA for the CDR3 is TGTGCCAGCAGCTTGGGGGACAGGTCCTACGAGCAGTACTTC. Amino acid sequence: CASSLGDRSYEQYF.

This clone was observed a handful of times. V and J are TRBV9 and TRBJ2-2, with 7 bases matching TRBD2. This CDR3 region has 23 residues. Germline V gene sequence: CDR1 SGDLS, CDR2 YYNGEE. V was pared by 0 bases and J by 0 bases, with 23 bases of the junction left unmatched. CDR3 in amino acids: CASSVGWTSYVPRLEANTGELFF. The CDR3 region has the DNA TGTGCCAGCAGCGTAGGATGGACTAGTTATGTACCTCGACTGGAGGCGAACACCGGGGAGCTGTTTTTT.

V and J are TRBV5-1 and TRBJ2-5, with D maybe TRBD1 (6 bases). Trimming pared 0 bases from V and 2 bases from J, leaving 8 bases between. The germline V gene has CDR1 SGHRS and CDR2 YFSETQ. The CDR3 is 14 residues long. The CDR3, as DNA: TGCGCCAGCAGCTTGGGGACAGAACAAGAGACCCAGTACTTC. It encodes CASSLGTEQETQYF.

The J gene is TRBJ2-2, the V gene TRBV7-9; D uncertain. V was trimmed by 6 bases and J by 0 bases, leaving 8 bases between them. CDR1 is SEHNR, CDR2 FQNEAQ, per germline (reference sequence). CDR3 length: 14 residues. In nucleotides, the CDR3 is TGTGCCAGCAGAGCCACTACGAACACCGGGGAGCTGTTTTTT. Translation: CASRATTNTGELFF.

Worth noting for this clone: Other DNA sequences from this sample encode an identical CDR3 as well. The chain combines TRBV19 with TRBJ2-2; 12 nucleotides line up with TRBD2. Trimming cost V 3 bases and J 6 bases; bases outside gene matches: 2. The germline CDR1 and CDR2 sequences are LNHDA and SQIVND (reference sequence). This CDR3 is 15 amino acids long. CDR3 nucleotide sequence: TGTGCCAGTAGTATTGCTAGCGGGGGGGCCGGGGAGCTGTTTTTT. It translates to CASSIASGGAGELFF.

The genes are TRBV19 and TRBJ2-1; a possible D gene is TRBD1 (6 bases). With 5 bases removed from V and 10 bases from J, the gap between germline ends came to 15 bases. This CDR3 comprises 13 residues. Per the germline V gene, CDR1 is LNHDA and CDR2 is SQIVND (reference sequence). The CDR3 DNA is TGTGCCAGTAGTTTGACAGGTTTATCGGAGCAGTTCTTC. It translates to CASSLTGLSEQFF.

This clone came up once. The CDR3 sequence: CASSPRSAGVYGYTF. For the CDR3, the DNA is TGTGCCAGCAGCCCGAGGTCGGCAGGGGTCTATGGCTACACCTTC. The V and J genes are TRBV14 and TRBJ1-2; perhaps TRBD1 as D (6 bases). Germline V CDR1 and CDR2: SGHDN, FVKESK. Trimming left V 4 bases short and J 4 bases short, with 16 bases between. The CDR3 has 15 amino acids.